This TCR beta chain was retrieved from a study of blood T cell repertoires in COVID-19. The CDR3 has 13 residues. Trimming pared 6 bases from V and 2 bases from J, leaving 11 bases between. Per the original data handling: Estimation of nucleated cell counts was performed using reference gene primer amplification. The method was immunoSEQ multiplex PCR; TCRdb's version includes in-frame clones alone and lacks a portion of them. V, J and clone size are taken as reported in that table, and D and trimming were inferred from the DNA itself. The sample shows about 40,000 clones, about 87% of them seen only once.

Sequencing was carried out using peripheral blood. The chain combines TRBV12-3 or TRBV12-4 with TRBJ2-7; possibly TRBD2 for D (5 bases). The TCR comes from a woman in her 70s with acute or convalescent COVID-19. The CDR3 reads CASSRAGTYEQYV. As DNA, the CDR3 is TGTGCCAGCAGCCGAGCCGGGACCTACGAGCAGTACGTC.